This T cell receptor beta chain was retrieved from a study of blood T cell repertoires in COVID-19 (dated by TCRdb to the early 2020s). For the wider study: Collaborator samples came from the United States, Italy and Spain and covered acute and convalescent phases of COVID-19. The material from the prospective study consisted of cDNA or gDNA derived from T cells, B-cell-depleted T cells, or PBMCs. Subjects who had been exposed to COVID-19, were actively infected with it, or had recovered from it provided the deeply sampled blood TCRbeta repertoires that made up the dataset. The repertoires were released in a freely available public database meant as a resource for research on the immune response to SARS-CoV-2. Samples came from the ongoing ImmuneRACE study (first 160 participants) plus 1,254 subjects from 6 global collaborators. Nearly every sample came with metadata listing a de-identified subject ID, COVID-19 status, age in years and sex. Where HLA class I and class II types were available, the types were taken from metadata supplied by the sample provider, not from assay-based typing. Summary of the overall study and its limitations: How much clinical and demographic metadata was included differed by source and by participant, and the metadata was provided uncurated.

TCRbeta CDR3 regions were amplified from genomic DNA by means of the immunoSEQ Assay, a bias-controlled multiplex PCR. The authors' analysis ran thus. The number of nucleated cells in each sample was estimated by amplification of reference gene primers within the assay. To quantify the absolute abundance of each unique TCRbeta CDR3 rearrangement, sequence reads were collapsed and filtered. For each sample, productive Simpson clonality was calculated by taking the square root of Simpson's diversity index across productive rearrangements. In TCRdb, the immuneACCESS table is reduced to in-frame sequences with V and J assigned. These tables do not hold every clone; where another copy was compared, an unresolved V gene accounts for under half, and the others remain unexplained. The V and J calls and clone size were taken over from that table, and D and trimming were inferred from the DNA. Recorded for this sample are hundreds of thousands of clones; roughly 80% of them occurred a single time. 5% of the sample goes to the ten largest clones.

About this clone: Its antigen is currently not known. No quality values exist for individual bases; no much larger clone is one base distant.

Participants in the prospective study were enrolled through a virtual design, were aged roughly 18 to 100 years, and lived in 24 United States geographic areas. In the prospective study, participants were assigned to cohorts based on the clinical history participants reported in a screening survey and a study questionnaire. Exposed participants had been in contact, within 2 weeks of entering the study, with a person who had a PCR-confirmed or clinician-diagnosed case of COVID-19. In the prospective study, whole blood, serum and a nasopharyngeal or oropharyngeal swab were collected from each participant by mobile phlebotomists. Over a roughly 2-month period, participants in the prospective study had the option of providing additional blood draws and questionnaires. Before DNA extraction, blood samples from the prospective study were shipped at room temperature or frozen. V is pared back by 7 bases and J by 0 bases, with 7 bases lying between the germline termini. According to the germline V gene, CDR1 reads ENHRY and CDR2 reads SYGVKD. The CDR3 goes from the cysteine to the phenylalanine over 14 residues. CDR3 DNA is the only sequence kept; it has 42 bases, read in frame from the first base.

Here the chain combines TRBV10-3 and TRBJ2-6; perhaps TRBD2 is the D gene, with 6 bases matching. The TCR sequence derives from a man aged 40-50 years who had been exposed to COVID-19. Material: PBMCs or T cells enriched from blood (not recorded which). The encoded CDR3 is CAIMGGSGANVLTF. The nucleotide sequence is given as TGTGCCATCATGGGGGGCTCTGGGGCCAACGTCCTGACTTTC.